The present entry profiles one T cell receptor beta chain with its context. Its antigen remains unknown. In the naive CD8 group, cells lacked CD45RO and were positively selected for CCR7, so terminally differentiated effector memory CD45RA+ cells were left out. This specimen belongs to a study of shared clonotypes between healthy human individuals. Germline CDR1 reads SGHVS; CDR2 reads FNYEAQ. The V segment lost 7 bases and the J segment 0 bases; nucleotides outside the gene matches: 14. The CDR3 is 19 residues long. Whole-study results and caveats: Relative to their counterparts shared across all four donors, non-shared clonotypes exhibited diminished generation probabilities. Few donors restricted represented genetic and exposure-history diversity.

Sequencing was performed with immunoSEQ multiplex PCR; in TCRdb, only in-frame clones are kept and a portion is missing. The repertoire consists of about 610,000 clones, with approximately 96% occurring once and the leading ten covering more than 0.085%. The sequenced sample was naive CD8+ T cells sorted from blood. The chain is built from TRBV7-6 and TRBJ2-7; TRBD2 agrees at 14 bases. The origin of this receptor is a woman in her twenties or thirties in good health. CDR3 nucleotide sequence: TGTGCCAGCACCCACCCCCCCGGGACTAGCGGGAGTCTCTCCTACGAGCAGTACTTC. It is translated as CASTHPPGTSGSLSYEQYF. Looking up the rest from reference TRBV7-6 and TRBJ2-7 gives the full variable domain: GAGVSQSPRYKVTKRGQDVALRCDPISGHVSLYWYRQALGQGPEFLTYFNYEAQQDKSGLPNDRFSAERPEGSISTLTIQRTEQRDSAMYRCASTHPPGTSGSLSYEQYFGPGTRLTVT.